This paragraph covers one T cell receptor beta chain sequence. The antigen remains undetermined. One entry per CDR3 protein, called by TCRdb with MiXCR from the RT-PCR reads. The sample contains 800,000 to 1,000,000 distinct CDR3 sequences, around 21% of which appear only once. This record comes from a study of response to subunit inactivated influenza vaccine. Study-wide findings and caveats: Authors suggested each seasonal flu vaccination may recruit only limited numbers of new T cells.

The input for sequencing was PBMCs from blood, taken 5 days after vaccination. The receptor was derived from a man aged 50-60 years who received an inactivated influenza vaccine.

The CDR3 DNA reads TGTGCCAGCAGTTTGCAGCCAGTCTACGAGCAGTACTTC. Translating it yields CASSLQPVYEQYF. This rearrangement joins TRBV28 to TRBJ2-7, with D unclear. Trimming pared 3 bases from V and 3 bases from J, leaving 9 bases between. CDR1 is MDHEN and CDR2 is SYDVKM in the germline V gene. This CDR3 comprises 13 residues.